The next 20 T cell receptor beta chains were all read from a single sample in a study of OX40 agonist ivuxolimab in advanced cancers. Profiled with immunoSEQ multiplex PCR; TCRdb holds only in-frame clones, not every one. Of some 80,000 clones listed, about 87% are singletons. Sample: CD4+ or CD8+ T cells sorted from blood, taken in a trial of the OX40 agonist ivuxolimab. The source is an adult with an advanced solid tumor such as melanoma, head and neck, liver or kidney cancer.

V usage is TRBV27 and J usage is TRBJ1-5, with D unresolved. Deletions cut 6 bases from V and 0 bases from J, with 6 bases between. CDR3 size: 13 residues. Germline assignment: CDR1 MNHEY and CDR2 SMNVEV (reference sequence). Here the CDR3 reads CASRRYSNQPQHF. The CDR3 DNA sequence: TGTGCCAGCAGGAGATATAGCAATCAGCCCCAGCATTTT.

This clone has just a few counts. The gene calls are TRBV18 and TRBJ2-5; a possible D gene is TRBD1 (5 bases). CDR3 size: 13 residues. The germline V gene encodes CDR1 KGHSH and CDR2 LQKENI. V was cut by 4 bases and J by 2 bases, with 8 bases left in between. CDR3 DNA: TGTGCCAGCTCACTATCAGGGCAAGAGACCCAGTACTTC. Residues: CASSLSGQETQYF.

This clone was seen more than once but under ten times. The chain has TRBV5-1 and TRBJ2-7; D is perhaps TRBD2 (6 bases). Germline values: CDR1 SGHRS, CDR2 YFSETQ. Trimming stripped 0 bases from V and 1 base from J, with 14 bases between. The CDR3 loop spans 16 amino acids. The CDR3 DNA is TGCGCCAGCAGCTTGGTAGTTAGCGGAATTTCCTACGAGCAGTACTTC. It encodes CASSLVVSGISYEQYF.

This clone was seen only once. The chain joins TRBV7-9 to TRBJ1-1; D unresolved. The germline gives CDR1 SEHNR, CDR2 FQNEAQ (reference sequence). This CDR3 spans 15 amino acids. V gave up 5 bases and J gave up 1 base, with 14 bases separating them. CDR3 region: CASSPPERANTEAFF. DNA of the CDR3: TGTGCCAGCAGCCCCCCCGAAAGAGCGAACACTGAAGCTTTCTTT.

This clone is a singleton in its sample. This chain uses TRBV27 with TRBJ1-2; D may be TRBD1 (5 bases). The V gene lost 6 bases and the J gene lost 4 bases, with 12 bases spanning the gap. There are 13 residues in the CDR3. In germline, CDR1 is MNHEY, CDR2 SMNVEV (reference sequence). CDR3 nucleotides: TGTGCCAGCAGAACTGGGGGGGTCTATGGCTACACCTTC. This translates into CASRTGGVYGYTF.

The CDR3 DNA follows: TGTGCCACACGACAGGGGATAGGCAATCAGCCCCAGCATTTT. Its translation: CATRQGIGNQPQHF. The genes are TRBV10-3 and TRBJ1-5, with 8 positions matching TRBD1. The CDR3 is 14 residues long. Germline V gene data show CDR1 as ENHRY and CDR2 as SYGVKD. V lost 10 bases, J lost 2 bases, and 7 bases stayed unmatched.

The DNA for the CDR3 is TGTGCCAGCAGCTTGAGACAGGGCCTTAATGAAAAACTGTTTTTT. It yields the protein CASSLRQGLNEKLFF. The chain combines TRBV27 with TRBJ1-4; 7 bases are shared with TRBD1. The CDR3 contains 15 residues. Germline values: CDR1 MNHEY, CDR2 SMNVEV (reference sequence). With V trimmed by 6 bases and J by 4 bases, 8 bases remained unmatched.

The chain recombines TRBV10-3 with TRBJ1-2; TRBD1 is a possible D gene (6 bases). This CDR3 is 12 amino acids long. V was cut by 8 bases and J by 4 bases, with 11 bases left in between. Germline V CDR1 and CDR2: ENHRY, SYGVKD. In nucleotides, the CDR3 is TGTGCCATCGGTTCAGGGGTCTATGGCTACACCTTC. This encodes CAIGSGVYGYTF.

This CDR3 reads CASRGQAYNEQFF. DNA of the CDR3: TGTGCCAGCAGGGGACAGGCCTACAATGAGCAGTTCTTC. The gene calls are TRBV2 and TRBJ2-1, with 8 bases lining up with TRBD1. V shed 6 bases and J 2 bases; nucleotides not matched to a gene: 0. CDR1 is SNHLY, CDR2 FYNNEI, per germline. CDR3 length: 13 residues. The entire variable domain, with the rest obtained from reference TRBV2 and TRBJ2-1, is as follows: EPEVTQTPSHQVTQMGQEVILRCVPISNHLYFYWYRQILGQKVEFLVSFYNNEISEKSEIFDDQFSVERPDGSNFTLKIRSTKLEDSAMYFCASRGQAYNEQFFGPGTRLTVL.

The chain has TRBV6-6 and TRBJ2-3; 10 bases agree with TRBD1. V lost 4 bases, J lost 6 bases, and 7 bases stayed unmatched. This CDR3 is built from 15 residues. Germline assignment: CDR1 MNHNY and CDR2 SVGAGI (reference sequence). Written as DNA, the CDR3 is TGTGCCAGCAGTTCCACCGGGACAGGGGTCGATACGCAGTATTTT. Its translation is CASSSTGTGVDTQYF.

The V and J genes are TRBV11-2 and TRBJ2-1; no definite D call. CDR3 length: 10 amino acids. CDR1 is SGHAT, CDR2 FQNNGV, per germline. V gave up 8 bases and J gave up 9 bases, with 8 bases separating them. The CDR3 here is CASGPGEQFF. The CDR3 nucleotides read TGTGCCAGCGGACCCGGTGAGCAGTTCTTC.

This rearrangement joins TRBV27 to TRBJ1-2, with D unresolved. This CDR3 has 14 amino acids. Between the trimmed V and J ends, which lost 6 bases and 10 bases, there was a span of 21 bases. CDR1 MNHEY and CDR2 SMNVEV come from the germline V gene (reference sequence). The CDR3 sequence: CASRSFGEEFFYTF. Here the CDR3 DNA reads TGTGCCAGCAGGAGTTTTGGGGAGGAGTTTTTCTACACCTTC.

For the CDR3, the DNA is TGTGCCAGCATACTACAGGGGAGAGTGTCAGATACGCAGTATTTT. This codes for CASILQGRVSDTQYF. The chain couples TRBV2 to TRBJ2-3; 7 bases fit TRBD1. Per the germline V gene, CDR1 is SNHLY and CDR2 is FYNNEI. There are 15 residues in the CDR3. J lost 4 bases, V lost 7 bases, and 11 bases had no gene match.

This CDR3 is CASSPRTGGDSNQPQHF. CDR3 DNA: TGTGCCAGCAGCCCCCGGACAGGGGGAGATAGCAATCAGCCCCAGCATTTT. V and J are TRBV5-5 and TRBJ1-5, with 10 positions matching TRBD1. The CDR3 contains 17 residues. Looked up from germline, CDR1 is SGHKS and CDR2 is YYEKEE (reference sequence). With V trimmed by 4 bases and J by 0 bases, 7 bases remained unmatched.

The chain uses TRBV30 and TRBJ2-2; D is undetermined. V lost 0 bases and J lost 4, with 9 bases in between. Germline lookup yields CDR1 GTSNPN and CDR2 SVGIG (reference sequence). This CDR3 has 14 amino acids. The CDR3 DNA reads TGTGCCTGGAGTGTACCGGTAGCCACCGGGGAGCTGTTTTTT. Amino acid sequence: CAWSVPVATGELFF.

The gene calls are TRBV11-2 and TRBJ2-1; D perhaps matches TRBD2 (5 bases). Germline lookup yields CDR1 SGHAT and CDR2 FQNNGV. Trimming stripped 0 bases from V and 8 bases from J, with 11 bases between. CDR3 length: 14 amino acids. The CDR3 nucleotides are TGTGCCAGCAGCTTAGATCTGGCTAGCTATGAGCAGTTCTTC. Encoded protein: CASSLDLASYEQFF.

The chain is built from TRBV19 and TRBJ2-1; weak D call: TRBD2 (5 bases). CDR3 length: 17 amino acids. V lost 0 bases, J lost 0 bases, and 12 bases lay in between. CDR1 and CDR2 from the germline V gene are LNHDA and SQIVND (reference sequence). This CDR3 is CASSIEKRYTSYNEQFF. For the CDR3, the DNA is TGTGCCAGTAGTATAGAGAAGCGGTATACCTCCTACAATGAGCAGTTCTTC.

This clone was counted once. This chain joins TRBV27 and TRBJ1-1; TRBD1 is a possible D gene (5 bases). The germline gives CDR1 MNHEY, CDR2 SMNVEV (reference sequence). The CDR3 runs to 15 residues. With 7 bases removed from V and 2 bases from J, the gap between germline ends came to 17 bases. CDR3 sequence reads: CASTPGRRANTEAFF. The CDR3 DNA sequence: TGTGCCAGCACGCCGGGGCGTAGGGCTAACACTGAAGCTTTCTTT.

The J gene is TRBJ2-7, the V gene TRBV6-1; possible D gene TRBD1, 5 bases. Germline CDR1 is MNHNS and CDR2 is SASEGT. Trimming shortened V by 7 bases and J by 4 bases, and 14 bases separated the two germline ends. This CDR3 spans 13 amino acids. CDR3 residues: CASTDSDFYEQYF. The CDR3, as DNA: TGTGCCAGCACTGACAGCGACTTTTACGAGCAGTACTTC.

The V and J genes are TRBV10-3 and TRBJ1-6, with D possibly TRBD1 on 5 matching bases. The CDR3 spans 14 residues. Germline V gene data show CDR1 as ENHRY and CDR2 as SYGVKD. Trimming removed 10 bases from V and 7 bases from J, with 17 bases in between. CDR3 sequence reads: CATRGTGGNSPLHF. CDR3 in DNA: TGTGCCACCCGGGGCACGGGCGGGAATTCACCCCTCCACTTT.